This T cell receptor beta chain originates from a study of a mutant IDH1 vaccine in newly diagnosed glioma. Study-level information: The therapy given earlier, which was standard therapy, consisted of radiotherapy, temozolomide, or both, and most of the patients received both.

Clones were sequenced by immunoSEQ multiplex PCR, and TCRdb holds only the in-frame ones, with some missing. The sample lists around 37,000 clones, 80% to 95% occurring once. Germline CDR1 and CDR2: LGHNA and YSLEER. The CDR3 has 16 amino acids. V shed 0 bases and J shed 0 bases, with 12 bases lying between them. As regards this clone: Antigen: not known.

The time point: baseline, week 1 (first vaccination visit). Documented treatment: pre-vaccination baseline after standard-of-care therapy. Donor diagnoses consisted of new WHO grade 3 or 4 IDH1-mutant, ATRX-lost astrocytomas. Study-wide points: Pseudoprogression apparently tracked independently of changes in top peripheral T cell clonotypes.

This sequence originates from a man aged 18 to 30 with glioma. The chain combines TRBV4-3 with TRBJ2-7, with D maybe TRBD2 (7 bases). The starting material was PBMCs, obtained from a glioma patient treated with radiotherapy, temozolomide or both. The CDR3 nucleotides read TGCGCCAGCAGCCAAGATGGGGGGGGCCCCTCCTACGAGCAGTACTTC. Its protein is CASSQDGGGPSYEQYF.